The 18 T cell receptor beta chains listed next were all sequenced from one sample in a study of shared clonotypes between healthy human individuals. TCRdb keeps only in-frame clones here, not all; method: immunoSEQ multiplex PCR. The sample records roughly 2,500,000 clones, approximately 93% being singletons. Sequences were obtained from naive CD4+ T cells from PBMCs. The subset is: CD45RA+ positively selected. Receptor source: a man aged 18 to 30 in good health. Some clones in this sample may be carry-over from other donors' samples.

The count of this clone is one. V gene TRBV7-2 combines with J gene TRBJ2-7; D is undetermined. The CDR3 contains 14 residues. In germline, CDR1 is SGHTA, CDR2 FQGNSA. Trimming took off 1 base at V and 4 bases at J, with 11 bases between the two ends. The CDR3 protein is CASSLVFVGYEQYF. The DNA for the CDR3 is TGTGCCAGCAGCTTAGTCTTCGTGGGGTACGAGCAGTACTTC. Full variable domain (outside the CDR3, taken from reference TRBV7-2 and TRBJ2-7): GAGVSQSPSNKVTEKGKDVELRCDPISGHTALYWYRQSLGQGLEFLIYFQGNSAPDKSGLPSDRFSAERTGGSVSTLTIQRTQQEDSAVYLCASSLVFVGYEQYFGPGTRLTVT.

With regard to this clone: The sample carries other DNA sequences with the same CDR3. The rearrangement joins TRBV27 to TRBJ2-7; 13 bases are a match to TRBD2. Germline-derived CDR1 and CDR2 are MNHEY and SMNVEV (reference sequence). The CDR3 covers 16 residues. J gave up 4 bases and V 5 bases, and 8 bases lay outside the gene matches. CDR3 residues: CASSPRLAGGLYEQYF. DNA of the CDR3: TGTGCCAGCAGTCCCCGACTAGCGGGAGGCTTGTACGAGCAGTACTTC.

V usage is TRBV5-6 and J usage is TRBJ1-1; 7 bases line up with TRBD1. The ends lost 5 bases at V and 1 base at J; junction bases unmatched: 5. Germline assignment: CDR1 SGHDT and CDR2 YYEEEE. The CDR3 contains 14 residues. CDR3 protein: CASSRDSRNTEAFF. DNA of the CDR3: TGTGCCAGCAGTCGGGACAGCCGGAACACTGAAGCTTTCTTT.

DNA for the CDR3: TGTGCCTGGATGTCCACAGATACGCAGTATTTT. Translation gives CAWMSTDTQYF. This chain joins TRBV30 and TRBJ2-3; D not resolved. With 4 bases removed from V and 2 bases from J, the gap between germline ends came to 4 bases. Per the germline V gene, CDR1 is GTSNPN and CDR2 is SVGIG (reference sequence). The CDR3 spans 11 residues.

This clone showed up just once. This chain connects TRBV10-3 to TRBJ2-7; 12 bases are shared with TRBD2. V gave up 6 bases and J gave up 1 base; unmatched junction bases: 7. The germline V gene encodes CDR1 ENHRY and CDR2 SYGVKD. CDR3 length equals 16 residues. CDR3 sequence (DNA): TGTGCCATCAGCCGACTAGCGGGAGCCCAATCCTACGAGCAGTACTTC. Amino acid sequence: CAISRLAGAQSYEQYF.

V gene TRBV27 combines with J gene TRBJ1-2; no firm D call. Germline V gene sequence: CDR1 MNHEY, CDR2 SMNVEV (reference sequence). Trimming took off 2 bases at V and 8 bases at J, with 15 bases between the two ends. The CDR3 consists of 14 residues. CDR3 sequence reads: CASSLRDNWTGYTF. The CDR3 DNA reads as TGTGCCAGCAGTTTACGCGACAACTGGACCGGCTACACCTTC.

This chain links TRBV6-5 with TRBJ1-2, with 10 bases identical to TRBD1. With V trimmed by 5 bases and J by 8 bases, 8 bases remained unmatched. Germline V lookup: CDR1 MNHEY, CDR2 SVGAGI. This CDR3 contains 14 residues. DNA for the CDR3: TGTGCCAGCAGTGGGGACAGGGGTGCGAAGGGCTACACCTTC. This codes for CASSGDRGAKGYTF.

The V call is TRBV5-4, the J call TRBJ2-7, with D unresolved. Trimming took 3 bases from V and 3 from J, leaving 10 bases between them. Looked up from germline, CDR1 is SGHNT and CDR2 is YYREEE (reference sequence). The CDR3 is made up of 13 amino acids. CDR3 sequence reads: CASSSADGYEQYF. The CDR3 coding sequence is TGTGCCAGCAGCTCGGCCGACGGCTACGAGCAGTACTTC. Looking up the rest from reference TRBV5-4 and TRBJ2-7 gives the full variable domain: ETGVTQSPTHLIKTRGQQVTLRCSSQSGHNTVSWYQQALGQGPQFIFQYYREEENGRGNFPPRFSGLQFPNYSSELNVNALELDDSALYLCASSSADGYEQYFGPGTRLTVT.

The gene calls are TRBV9 and TRBJ1-1, with 10 bases matching TRBD1. This CDR3 has 14 amino acids. V trimming: 3 bases; J trimming: 5 bases; junction bases outside the gene matches: 4. Germline CDR1 is SGDLS and CDR2 is YYNGEE. CDR3 region: CASSAGTGETEAFF. The CDR3 DNA sequence: TGTGCCAGCAGCGCCGGGACAGGGGAGACTGAAGCTTTCTTT.

This clone was detected only once. Other DNA sequences in the sample encode the same CDR3. The rearrangement joins TRBV18 to TRBJ1-5, with D possibly being TRBD1 (5 bases). CDR3 length: 14 amino acids. V was shortened by 3 bases and J by 2 bases, with 8 bases between the two germline ends. Germline-derived CDR1 and CDR2 are KGHSH and LQKENI. The CDR3 is CASSPLGGNQPQHF. CDR3 nucleotides: TGTGCCAGCTCACCCTTGGGGGGCAATCAGCCCCAGCATTTT. The variable domain in full, with the rest retrieved from reference TRBV18 and TRBJ1-5, is NAGVMQNPRHLVRRRGQEARLRCSPMKGHSHVYWYRQLPEEGLKFMVYLQKENIIDESGMPKERFSAEFPKEGPSILRIQQVVRGDSAAYFCASSPLGGNQPQHFGDGTRLSIL.

This chain connects TRBV23-1 to TRBJ1-4, with 10 bases that match TRBD1. TRBV23-1 is marked as an open reading frame, function uncertain. The CDR3 spans 16 residues. The V segment lost 3 bases and the J segment 6 bases; nucleotides outside the gene matches: 7. CDR3 in DNA: TGCGCCAGCAGTCACCTCCGGGACAGGGGTGATGAAAAACTGTTTTTT. Protein: CASSHLRDRGDEKLFF.

V is TRBV2 and J is TRBJ2-7; 8 nucleotides align to TRBD1. CDR1 is SNHLY and CDR2 is FYNNEI in the germline V gene. This CDR3 has 15 amino acids. Trimming removed 8 bases from V and 2 bases from J; junction bases left unmatched: 11. The CDR3 reads CASFSPGQAPYEQYF. Here the CDR3 DNA reads TGTGCCAGCTTTTCTCCGGGACAGGCCCCCTACGAGCAGTACTTC.

Written as DNA, the CDR3 is TGCGCCAGCAGCCATGGGAGGCGCAGCTCCTACGAGCAGTACTTC. Translating gives CASSHGRRSSYEQYF. V usage is TRBV4-1 and J usage is TRBJ2-7; weak D call: TRBD2 (6 bases). The length of the CDR3 is 15 residues. Germline CDR1 MGHRA, CDR2 YSYEKL. V was clipped by 3 bases and J by 0 bases, with 12 bases between them.

The V gene is TRBV14, the J gene TRBJ1-4; D is ambiguous. Trimming left V 0 bases short and J 4 bases short, with 9 bases between. The CDR3 loop spans 15 amino acids. Germline CDR1 is SGHDN and CDR2 is FVKESK. The CDR3 nucleotides read TGTGCCAGCAGCCAAGAATCACAGCATAATGAAAAACTGTTTTTT. This translates into CASSQESQHNEKLFF.

As to this clone: The same CDR3 is also encoded by other DNA sequences in this sample. The CDR3 bases are TGTGCCAGCAGCCCGGGACAGATAAACACTGAAGCTTTCTTT. Translated, it gives CASSPGQINTEAFF. V is TRBV7-3 and J is TRBJ1-1; 7 bases fit TRBD1. The CDR3 contains 14 residues. J lost 2 bases, V lost 5 bases, and 5 bases had no gene match. Germline CDR1 reads SGHTA; CDR2 reads FQGTGA.

The rearrangement uses TRBV9 and TRBJ2-2; TRBD2 agrees at 9 bases. The CDR3 is made up of 14 amino acids. Per the germline V gene, CDR1 is SGDLS and CDR2 is YYNGEE. The V gene end was trimmed by 5 bases and the J gene end by 7 bases; junction bases not matched to a gene: 6. CDR3: CASRGGRAGGELFF. For the CDR3, the DNA is TGTGCCAGCAGGGGCGGGAGGGCCGGCGGGGAGCTGTTTTTT.

This chain joins TRBV7-9 and TRBJ2-7; TRBD1 matches 8 bases. Germline V gene data show CDR1 as SEHNR and CDR2 as FQNEAQ (reference sequence). This CDR3 region has 16 residues. The V segment lost 0 bases and the J segment 0 bases; nucleotides outside the gene matches: 4. The CDR3 DNA reads TGTGCCAGCAGCTTAGCGCTTGGGACAGGCTCCTACGAGCAGTACTTC. As protein: CASSLALGTGSYEQYF.

V and J are TRBV27 and TRBJ2-3; 8 bases agree with TRBD2. The CDR3 covers 15 residues. Germline V lookup: CDR1 MNHEY, CDR2 SMNVEV (reference sequence). Trimming took 7 bases from V and 6 from J; bases not matched to a gene: 12. The CDR3 DNA reads as TGTGCCAGCACCACCTTAGCGGGGCCGGCGGATACGCAGTATTTT. Encoded protein: CASTTLAGPADTQYF.